This T cell receptor (beta chain) was observed in a study of CD8 T cells in Susac syndrome. Random-hexamer reverse transcription was applied to roughly 0.45 to 1 ug RNA. Multiplex PCR with immunoSEQ amplified the TCR beta CDR3 across 54 Vbeta and 13 Jbeta. Using its own MiXCR run on the immunoSEQ multiplex PCR reads, TCRdb lists one record per CDR3 protein. Of around 300,000 distinct CDR3 sequences listed, around 89% are singletons. Bulk CD8+ and CD4+ cells came from magnetic negative isolation; CD8+ TEMRA by FACS. The sequencing input was CD8+ T cells from PBMCs. The receptor comes from a human donor with multiple sclerosis.

The CDR3 here is CASSSGLTSFETQYF. In nucleotides, the CDR3 is TGTGCCAGCAGCTCAGGACTAACCTCCTTTGAGACCCAGTACTTC. The V and J genes are TRBV7-2 and TRBJ2-5; the D gene is possibly TRBD2 (6 bases). This CDR3 is 15 amino acids long. The germline V and J ends were trimmed by 4 bases and 5 bases, with 17 bases remaining between them. The germline V gene has CDR1 SGHTA and CDR2 FQGNSA.